The 21 T cell receptor beta chains given below trace back to one sample, sequenced in a study of T cell changes during pregnancy in multiple sclerosis. Repertoires were generated with immunoSEQ multiplex PCR, while TCRdb's copy carries only in-frame clones and drops some. The sample lists more than 70,000 clones; roughly 91% were seen once. The source was peripheral blood, collected after pregnancy. The receptors come from a female donor in good health, enrolled as a control in a pregnancy study.

The chain carries TRBV5-4 and TRBJ2-3; 8 nucleotides match TRBD1. This CDR3 is 14 amino acids long. The trim removed 5 bases at V and 2 bases at J, leaving 4 bases unmatched. Germline values: CDR1 SGHNT, CDR2 YYREEE (reference sequence). The CDR3 nucleotides are TGTGCCAGCAGGGAGGGACAGGTCACAGATACGCAGTATTTT. Translating it yields CASREGQVTDTQYF.

CDR3: CASRPDRGSTDTQYF. The CDR3 nucleotides read TGTGCCAGCAGACCCGACAGGGGAAGCACAGATACGCAGTATTTT. The gene calls are TRBV2 and TRBJ2-3; 8 bases line up with TRBD1. CDR3 length: 15 amino acids. In germline, CDR1 is SNHLY, CDR2 FYNNEI. V lost 6 bases, J lost 0 bases, and 5 bases stayed unmatched.

The gene calls are TRBV9 and TRBJ2-3, with 8 bases that match TRBD2. V trimming: 2 bases; J trimming: 2 bases; junction bases outside the gene matches: 13. In germline, CDR1 is SGDLS, CDR2 YYNGEE. The length of the CDR3 is 18 residues. The CDR3 loop is CASSVGTASGRNTDTQYF. The CDR3 nucleotides read TGTGCCAGCAGCGTGGGAACCGCTAGCGGGCGTAACACAGATACGCAGTATTTT.

The chain carries TRBV6-1 and TRBJ1-5; D remains unclear. The CDR3 runs 17 residues. The germline V and J ends were trimmed by 1 base and 3 bases, with 16 bases remaining between them. CDR1 MNHNS and CDR2 SASEGT come from the germline V gene. The CDR3 spells CASSEGMTGDYNQPQHF. In nucleotides, the CDR3 is TGTGCCAGCAGTGAAGGTATGACGGGAGACTACAATCAGCCCCAGCATTTT.

This chain links TRBV5-6 with TRBJ1-5, with D hard to call. Germline V gene sequence: CDR1 SGHDT, CDR2 YYEEEE. CDR3 length: 15 residues. Trimming cost V 2 bases and J 2 bases, with 11 bases left between them. The CDR3 bases are TGTGCCAGCAGCTTCGGGGTGATGGGCAATCAGCCCCAGCATTTT. Protein sequence: CASSFGVMGNQPQHF.

This chain uses TRBV5-1 with TRBJ1-1, with a weak D call TRBD1 (6 bases). Germline assignment: CDR1 SGHRS and CDR2 YFSETQ. The V end was cut by 3 bases, the J end by 0 bases, with 15 bases between. The CDR3 is made up of 16 amino acids. CDR3 residues: CASSSRDQGLNTEAFF. As DNA, the CDR3 is TGCGCCAGCAGCTCCCGGGACCAGGGGCTGAACACTGAAGCTTTCTTT.

The CDR3 DNA sequence: TGTGCCAGCAGCTTAGGGCCAGCAGGGACTGAAGCTTTCTTT. The encoded protein is CASSLGPAGTEAFF. The gene calls are TRBV7-3 and TRBJ1-1, with TRBD1 as a possible D gene (5 bases). In germline, CDR1 is SGHTA, CDR2 FQGTGA. The length of the CDR3 is 14 residues. Trimming left V 2 bases short and J 5 bases short, with 12 bases between.

The chain combines TRBV4-3 with TRBJ1-1; D unclear. V gave up 0 bases and J gave up 1 base, with 12 bases separating them. The CDR3 consists of 16 residues. Germline V gene data show CDR1 as LGHNA and CDR2 as YSLEER. CDR3: CASSQDRHGRNTEAFF. The CDR3, as DNA: TGCGCCAGCAGCCAAGATCGCCATGGGAGGAACACTGAAGCTTTCTTT.

The chain has TRBV14 and TRBJ2-5; the D gene is possibly TRBD1 (5 bases). The CDR3 contains 14 residues. Trimming removed 4 bases at V and 2 bases at J, with 11 bases between. The germline gives CDR1 SGHDN, CDR2 FVKESK. The CDR3 loop is CASSRGRHQETQYF. For the CDR3, the DNA is TGTGCCAGCAGCCGGGGCAGGCATCAAGAGACCCAGTACTTC.

The gene calls are TRBV19 and TRBJ1-5; D is possibly TRBD1 (5 bases). The CDR3 extends over 15 amino acids. V shed 5 bases and J shed 2 bases, with 13 bases lying between them. Germline CDR1 is LNHDA and CDR2 is SQIVND (reference sequence). CDR3 nucleotides: TGTGCCAGTAGTGCCAACGGGGGAGGCAATCAGCCCCAGCATTTT. This encodes CASSANGGGNQPQHF. Complete variable domain (other parts from reference TRBV19 and TRBJ1-5): DGGITQSPKYLFRKEGQNVTLSCEQNLNHDAMYWYRQDPGQGLRLIYYSQIVNDFQKGDIAEGYSVSREKKESFPLTVTSAQKNPTAFYLCASSANGGGNQPQHFGDGTRLSIL.

This clone was recorded once. This rearrangement joins TRBV28 to TRBJ1-6, with TRBD1 matching over 8 bases. The junction had 4 bases not matched to a gene; V was cut back by 4 bases and J by 5 bases. The CDR3 totals 15 residues. The germline V gene has CDR1 MDHEN and CDR2 SYDVKM. The CDR3 sequence: CASSSPGQDNSPLHF. The DNA of the CDR3 is TGTGCCAGCAGTTCGCCGGGACAGGATAATTCACCCCTCCACTTT.

This chain connects TRBV7-9 to TRBJ1-2; tentatively, D is TRBD1 (5 bases). The germline V gene encodes CDR1 SEHNR and CDR2 FQNEAQ (reference sequence). V was clipped by 1 base and J by 13 bases, with 7 bases between them. CDR3 length: 10 amino acids. The DNA of the CDR3 is TGTGCCAGCAGCTTAGAGGGGTTCACCTTC. Residues: CASSLEGFTF.

This rearrangement joins TRBV6-4 to TRBJ2-3, with 8 bases fitting TRBD2. The length of the CDR3 is 15 residues. Germline CDR1 reads MRHNA; CDR2 reads SNTAGT. Trimming cost V 10 bases and J 1 base; bases outside gene matches: 10. CDR3 nucleotides: TGTGCCACCTCATGGCGGGGGGAAGGCACAGATACGCAGTATTTT. Its translation: CATSWRGEGTDTQYF.

The V and J genes are TRBV6-5 and TRBJ1-1, with D possibly matching TRBD1 (5 bases). The CDR3 consists of 15 residues. Per the germline V gene, CDR1 is MNHEY and CDR2 is SVGAGI. Trimming shortened V by 7 bases and J by 4 bases, and 19 bases separated the two germline ends. The CDR3 sequence: CASTRRGVDRTEAFF. The DNA for the CDR3 is TGTGCCAGCACCCGTCGGGGGGTGGACCGCACTGAAGCTTTCTTT.

This clone is medium-sized within its sample. The V call is TRBV25-1, the J call TRBJ1-6; no definite D call. There are 13 residues in the CDR3. Germline lookup yields CDR1 MGHDK and CDR2 SYGVNS. V was clipped by 7 bases and J by 7 bases, with 11 bases between them. The chain's CDR3 is CASTGGSNSPLHF. CDR3 bases: TGTGCCAGCACCGGAGGGTCCAATTCACCCCTCCACTTT.

In regard to this clone: Other DNA sequences in this sample translate to the same CDR3. The gene calls are TRBV5-6 and TRBJ1-2, with TRBD1 identical over 7 bases. The CDR3 is 14 residues long. Germline V gene sequence: CDR1 SGHDT, CDR2 YYEEEE. Trimming at V came to 0 bases and at J to 4 bases, leaving 3 bases not matched to a gene. The CDR3 spells CASSLGGGPYGYTF. CDR3 nucleotide sequence: TGTGCCAGCAGCTTGGGAGGGGGCCCCTATGGCTACACCTTC. Using reference TRBV5-6 and TRBJ1-2 for the parts outside the CDR3, the full variable domain is DAGVTQSPTHLIKTRGQQVTLRCSPKSGHDTVSWYQQALGQGPQFIFQYYEEEERQRGNFPDRFSGHQFPNYSSELNVNALLLGDSALYLCASSLGGGPYGYTFGSGTRLTVV.

To note about this clone: One end of the junction fails to match germline, which may point to a read error. The chain employs TRBV7-7 and TRBJ2-5; D ambiguous. Germline V gene lookup returns CDR1 SSHAT and CDR2 FNYEAQ (reference sequence). This CDR3 contains 12 residues. The DNA of the CDR3 is TGTGCTAGCAGCCCTCCGGGAGAGACCCAGTACTTC. Its translation is CASSPPGETQYF. The variable domain in full, completed from reference TRBV7-7 and TRBJ2-5, reads GAGVSQSPRYKVTKRGQDVTLRCDPISSHATLYWYQQALGQGPEFLTYFNYEAQPDKSGLPSDRFSAERPEGSISTLTIQRTEQRDSAMYRCASSPPGETQYFGPGTRLLVL.

This clone was seen once. CDR3 nucleotide sequence: TGTGCCAGCAGCCAGATTACAGGGGGGGGTGAAAAACTGTTTTTT. It is translated as CASSQITGGGEKLFF. V and J are TRBV7-2 and TRBJ1-4; 8 bases fit TRBD1. Germline V lookup: CDR1 SGHTA, CDR2 FQGNSA. J gave up 7 bases and V 5 bases, and 9 bases lay outside the gene matches. The CDR3 has 15 residues.

The V gene is TRBV5-1, the J gene TRBJ1-4; D not certain. V dropped 5 bases and J dropped 3 bases, with 8 bases sitting between them. In germline, CDR1 is SGHRS, CDR2 YFSETQ. The CDR3 is made up of 13 amino acids. Here the CDR3 DNA reads TGCGCCAGCAGAATTTCCGCTAATGAAAAACTGTTTTTT. Its translation: CASRISANEKLFF. Looking up the rest from reference TRBV5-1 and TRBJ1-4 gives the full variable domain: KAGVTQTPRYLIKTRGQQVTLSCSPISGHRSVSWYQQTPGQGLQFLFEYFSETQRNKGNFPGRFSGRQFSNSRSEMNVSTLELGDSALYLCASRISANEKLFFGSGTQLSVL.

The chain carries TRBV4-1 and TRBJ2-5; TRBD2 aligns across 8 bases. After removal of 1 base from V and 5 bases from J, the junction contained 12 bases not matched to a gene. This CDR3 is 17 amino acids long. The germline gives CDR1 MGHRA, CDR2 YSYEKL. CDR3 loop: CASSQGKGRGAGETQYF. DNA for the CDR3: TGCGCCAGCAGCCAAGGGAAGGGGCGGGGGGCTGGGGAGACCCAGTACTTC.

The chain is built from TRBV7-9 and TRBJ1-4; TRBD1 might be the D (5 bases). The CDR3 covers 14 residues. The V gene's germline CDR1 is SEHNR and CDR2 FQNEAQ (reference sequence). With 4 bases removed from V and 6 bases from J, the gap between germline ends came to 12 bases. The CDR3 DNA follows: TGTGCCAGCAGCTCAGGCTGGGACTATGAAAAACTGTTTTTT. Residues: CASSSGWDYEKLFF. Using reference TRBV7-9 and TRBJ1-4 for the parts outside the CDR3, the full variable domain is DTGVSQNPRHKITKRGQNVTFRCDPISEHNRLYWYRQTLGQGPEFLTYFQNEAQLEKSRLLSDRFSAERPKGSFSTLEIQRTEQGDSAMYLCASSSGWDYEKLFFGSGTQLSVL.